This TCR beta chain was retrieved from a study of neurological immune-mediated disorders. This clonotype was seen ten or more times. The V end lost 5 bases, the J end lost 8 bases, and 18 bases lay between the germline ends. Germline CDR1 and CDR2: DFQATT and SNEGSKA (reference sequence). The CDR3 sequence is 14 residues long. Each TCR transcript was tagged with a 10-nucleotide random UMI during 5'RACE. Over 160 million TCR-beta sequences from 15-18 subjects came out of each sequencing run. Using its own MiXCR run on the 5' RACE reads, TCRdb lists one record per CDR3 protein. In the table there are approximately 30,000 distinct CDR3 sequences, 10% to 15% of which are singletons. Indicated time point: longitudinal time-point 2. The unsorted libraries originated from 2 million PBMCs kept at -80 C.

The rearrangement uses TRBV20-1 and TRBJ2-2, with D possibly TRBD2 on 6 matching bases. The receptor was derived from a woman in her thirties or forties in good health. The specimen was PBMCs. In nucleotides, the CDR3 is TGCAGTGCTCACGGGGGATCCCGGGGGGGGGAGCTGTTTTTT. Residues: CSAHGGSRGGELFF.